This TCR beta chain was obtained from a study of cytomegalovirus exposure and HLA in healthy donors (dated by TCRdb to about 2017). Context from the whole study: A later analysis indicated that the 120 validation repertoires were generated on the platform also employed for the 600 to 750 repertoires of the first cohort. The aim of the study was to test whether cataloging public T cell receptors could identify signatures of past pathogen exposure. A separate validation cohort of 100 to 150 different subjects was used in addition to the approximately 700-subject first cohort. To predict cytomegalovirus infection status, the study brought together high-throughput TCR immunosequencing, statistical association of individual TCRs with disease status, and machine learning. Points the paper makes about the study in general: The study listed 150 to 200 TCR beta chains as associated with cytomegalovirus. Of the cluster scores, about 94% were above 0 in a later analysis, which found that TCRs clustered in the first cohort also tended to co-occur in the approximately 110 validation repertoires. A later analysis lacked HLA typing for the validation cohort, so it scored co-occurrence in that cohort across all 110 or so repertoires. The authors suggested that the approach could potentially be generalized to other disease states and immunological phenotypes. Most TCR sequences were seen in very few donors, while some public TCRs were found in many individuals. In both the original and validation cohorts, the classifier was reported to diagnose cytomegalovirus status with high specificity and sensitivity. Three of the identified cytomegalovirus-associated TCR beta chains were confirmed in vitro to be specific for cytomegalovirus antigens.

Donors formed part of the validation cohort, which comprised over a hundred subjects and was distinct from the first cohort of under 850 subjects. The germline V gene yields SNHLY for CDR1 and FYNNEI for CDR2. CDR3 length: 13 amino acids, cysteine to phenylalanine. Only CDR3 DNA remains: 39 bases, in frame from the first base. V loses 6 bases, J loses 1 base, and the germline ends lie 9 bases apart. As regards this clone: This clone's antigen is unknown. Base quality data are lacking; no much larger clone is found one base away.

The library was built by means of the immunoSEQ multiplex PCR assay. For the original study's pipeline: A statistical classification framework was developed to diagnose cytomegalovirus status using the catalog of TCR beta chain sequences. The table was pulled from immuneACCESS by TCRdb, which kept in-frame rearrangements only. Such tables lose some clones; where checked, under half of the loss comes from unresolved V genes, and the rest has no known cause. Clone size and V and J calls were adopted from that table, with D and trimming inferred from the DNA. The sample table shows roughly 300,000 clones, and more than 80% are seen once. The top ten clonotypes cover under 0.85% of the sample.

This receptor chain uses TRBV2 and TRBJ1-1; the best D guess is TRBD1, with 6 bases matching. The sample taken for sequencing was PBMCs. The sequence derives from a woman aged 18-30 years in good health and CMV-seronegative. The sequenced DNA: TGTGCCAGCAGAACAGGGTGGAACACTGAAGCTTTCTTT. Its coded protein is CASRTGWNTEAFF. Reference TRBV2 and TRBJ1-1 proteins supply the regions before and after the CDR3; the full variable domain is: EPEVTQTPSHQVTQMGQEVILRCVPISNHLYFYWYRQILGQKVEFLVSFYNNEISEKSEIFDDQFSVERPDGSNFTLKIRSTKLEDSAMYFCASRTGWNTEAFFGQGTRLTVV.